The T cell receptor beta chain described here comes from a study of T cells expressing NK-cell markers. Study background: Seven sequenced donors out of eight were HCMV-seropositive, one seronegative. Regarding the study as a whole: Each of several donors carried dominant NKG2C+ clonotypes accounting for roughly 1.0-8% of CD8+ T cells.

A remark on this clonotype: Its antigen remains unknown.

TCR beta cDNA was generated via 5'RACE template switching incorporating UMIs. TCRdb re-called the 5' RACE reads, yielding one record per CDR3 amino acid sequence without DNA. The sample totals about 170,000 distinct CDR3 sequences; its top ten clones hold around 20%. The V gene's germline CDR1 is MNHEY and CDR2 SVGAGI. This CDR3 has 16 residues. The rearrangement joins TRBV6-5 to TRBJ1-2. The TCR comes from a man aged 18-69 years in good health. The specimen was blood T cells: a sorted CD56 or NKG2C T cell subset, CD4+ or CD8+ T cells, or bulk PBMC T cells (not recorded which). The CDR3 sequence is CASSYSVDSHIYGYTF.